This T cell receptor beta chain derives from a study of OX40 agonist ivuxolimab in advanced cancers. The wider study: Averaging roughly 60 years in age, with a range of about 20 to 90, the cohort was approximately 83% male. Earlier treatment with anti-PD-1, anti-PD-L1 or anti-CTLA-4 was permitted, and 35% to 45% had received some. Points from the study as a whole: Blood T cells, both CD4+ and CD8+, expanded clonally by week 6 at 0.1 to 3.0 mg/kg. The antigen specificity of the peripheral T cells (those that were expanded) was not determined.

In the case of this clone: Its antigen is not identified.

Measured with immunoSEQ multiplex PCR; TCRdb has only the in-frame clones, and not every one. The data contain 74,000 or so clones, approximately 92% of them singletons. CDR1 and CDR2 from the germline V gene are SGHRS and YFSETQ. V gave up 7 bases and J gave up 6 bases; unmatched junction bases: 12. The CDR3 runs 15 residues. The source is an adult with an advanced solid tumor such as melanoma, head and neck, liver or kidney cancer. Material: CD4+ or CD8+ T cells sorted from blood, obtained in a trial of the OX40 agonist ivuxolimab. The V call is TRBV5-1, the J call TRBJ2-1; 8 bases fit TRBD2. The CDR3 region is CASQDSGARANEQFF. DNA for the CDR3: TGCGCCAGCCAAGATAGCGGGGCCCGGGCCAATGAGCAGTTCTTC.